This T cell receptor (beta chain) stems from a study of Ad26.COV2.S vaccination and SARS-CoV-2 variants. Treatment described: roughly 19 received Ad26.COV2.S at low or high dose, single or two shots; several received placebo; per-sample allocation not given. On day 63 after the first injection, vaccine and placebo recipients gave samples. Donor was an adult aged 18-55 years in Boston. Assay used: immunoSEQ multiplex PCR; TCRdb lists only in-frame clones, some missing. This table holds roughly 680,000 clones, more than 70% found once. Germline V gives CDR1 SSHAT, CDR2 FNYEAQ (reference sequence). CDR3 length equals 15 residues. A note on this clone: The junction departs from germline at one end; a sequencing error may be responsible.

J is TRBJ2-1 and V is TRBV7-7; D is undetermined. Material: peripheral blood, obtained in a trial of Ad26.COV2.S vaccine versus placebo. The sequence was collected from a person between 18 and 65 years old who received the Ad26.COV2.S COVID-19 vaccine or a placebo. CDR3 protein: CASSLGQESYNEQFF. The CDR3 DNA is TGTGCTAGCAGCTTGGGTCAGGAATCCTACAATGAGCAGTTCTTC.